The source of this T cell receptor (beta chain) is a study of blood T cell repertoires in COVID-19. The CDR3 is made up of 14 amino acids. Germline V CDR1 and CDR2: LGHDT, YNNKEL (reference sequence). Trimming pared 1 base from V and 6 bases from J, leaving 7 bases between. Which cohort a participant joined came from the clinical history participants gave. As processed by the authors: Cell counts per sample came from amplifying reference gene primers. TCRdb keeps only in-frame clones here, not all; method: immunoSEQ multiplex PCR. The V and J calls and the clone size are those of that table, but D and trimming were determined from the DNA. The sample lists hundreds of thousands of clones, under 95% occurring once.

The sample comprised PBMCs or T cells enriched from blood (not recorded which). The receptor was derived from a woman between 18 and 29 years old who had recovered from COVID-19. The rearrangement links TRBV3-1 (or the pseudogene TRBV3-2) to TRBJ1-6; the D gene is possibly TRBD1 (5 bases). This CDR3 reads CASSQGGGNSPLHF. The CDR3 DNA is TGTGCCAGCAGCCAAGGGGGGGGTAATTCACCCCTCCACTTT.